This T cell receptor beta chain appears in the sequencing data of a study of T cells after yellow fever vaccination. Study information: Preparation of the low-cell-number fractions used SMART-Seq v4 Ultra Low Input.

Turning to this clonotype: The antigen is not known.

By 5'RACE template switching, TCR cDNA was produced, with a universal primer site and UMIs added in the process. MiXCR was run by TCRdb on the 5' RACE reads, yielding one entry per CDR3 protein. The sample has approximately 550,000 distinct CDR3 sequences; 15% to 20% are singletons. Study-wide results and limits: Re-detected after boosting: most primary clones, 96% of CD4 and less than 90% of CD8.

The CDR3 has 11 residues. Per germline, CDR1 SNHLY and CDR2 FYNNEI. Trimming removed 2 bases from V and 8 bases from J, with 4 bases in between. Sequencing used PBMCs, obtained 15 days after the yellow fever booster vaccination. This rearrangement joins TRBV2 to TRBJ2-1; D is ambiguous. The clonotype comes from a man aged 25-45 years who received the YFV17D yellow fever vaccine. The CDR3 loop is CASSERYEQFF. As DNA, the CDR3 is TGTGCCAGCAGTGAAAGGTATGAGCAGTTCTTC. The entire variable domain, with the rest obtained from reference TRBV2 and TRBJ2-1, is as follows: EPEVTQTPSHQVTQMGQEVILRCVPISNHLYFYWYRQILGQKVEFLVSFYNNEISEKSEIFDDQFSVERPDGSNFTLKIRSTKLEDSAMYFCASSERYEQFFGPGTRLTVL.